This entry describes one TCR beta chain. What it binds is not known. The CDR3 covers 15 residues. Trimming removed 6 bases from V and 2 bases from J; junction bases left unmatched: 7. Looked up from germline, CDR1 is MNHEY and CDR2 is SVGAGI. The entry originates in a study of T cell repertoires in ileal Crohn's disease. As for the study in general: About half received postoperative treatment, some ten with thiopurines and 15 to 20 anti-TNF.

Study-wide findings and caveats: Compared with CD4 T cells, sorted CD8 cells carried more expanded clones. Active smokers at surgery had more clonal expansions than non-smokers. All patients with clonality above 26.8% had endoscopic recurrence.

Data came from immunoSEQ multiplex PCR; TCRdb stores just in-frame clones and leaves some out. The sample consists of roughly 29,000 clones, about 80% of them appearing once. The clonotype was recovered from an adult with Crohn's disease. Sequenced input: ileal tissue. The chain employs TRBV6-5 and TRBJ2-7; 10 bases map to TRBD2. This chain's CDR3 is CASSKTSGMTYEQYF. For the CDR3, the DNA is TGTGCCAGCAGCAAAACTAGCGGGATGACCTACGAGCAGTACTTC.